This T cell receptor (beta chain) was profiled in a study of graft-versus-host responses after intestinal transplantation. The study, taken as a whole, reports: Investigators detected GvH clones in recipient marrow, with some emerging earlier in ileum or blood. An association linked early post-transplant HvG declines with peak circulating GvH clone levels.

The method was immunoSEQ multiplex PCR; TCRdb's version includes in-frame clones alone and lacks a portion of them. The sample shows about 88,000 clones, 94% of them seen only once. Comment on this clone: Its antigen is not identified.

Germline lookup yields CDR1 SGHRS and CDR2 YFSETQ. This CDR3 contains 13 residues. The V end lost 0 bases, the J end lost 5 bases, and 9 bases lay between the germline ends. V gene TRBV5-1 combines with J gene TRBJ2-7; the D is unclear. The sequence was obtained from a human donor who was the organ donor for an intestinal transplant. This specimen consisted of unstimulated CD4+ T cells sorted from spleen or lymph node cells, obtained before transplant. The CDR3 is CASSLAMSDEQYF. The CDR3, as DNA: TGCGCCAGCAGCTTGGCCATGTCGGACGAGCAGTACTTC.